What follows is one TCR beta chain and its context. Because the CDR3 is missing its conserved closing phenylalanine or tryptophan, this is likely a read error. Because the CDR3's place on the DNA is in doubt, the DNA is left out and the CDR3 is given as listed by TCRdb. TCRdb used MiXCR to reprocess the PCR reads, holding one entry per CDR3 protein. The top ten clones hold more than 15% of a sample with around 6,200 distinct CDR3 sequences, more than 14% of them seen once. This entry comes from a study of tumor-infiltrating lymphocytes in oesophageal squamous cell carcinoma. Looked up from germline, CDR1 is SGHRS and CDR2 is YFSETQ. The CDR3 is made up of 15 amino acids, end residues included.

The gene calls are TRBV5-1 and TRBJ2-6; the listed D gene, TRBD1, was not tested against the DNA. This clonotype originated in a male donor with esophageal squamous cell carcinoma. The sample consisted of esophageal tumor tissue. CDR3 region: CASRTGTRHEQFFGP.